This T cell receptor (beta chain) was sequenced in a study of shared clonotypes between healthy human individuals. The germline gives CDR1 SGHAT, CDR2 FQNNGV. V was pared by 5 bases and J by 4 bases, with 14 bases between. The CDR3 contains 14 residues. The repertoire was sequenced with immunoSEQ multiplex PCR; TCRdb's copy has only in-frame clones and lacks some. There are 2.3 million or so clones in the sample; just over 90% occur only once, and 0.39% lies in the top ten. Sequenced sample: naive CD4+ T cells from PBMCs. The subset is: CD45RA+ positively selected. This TCR was recovered from a man in his late teens or twenties in good health. Some clones in this sample may be carry-over from other donors' samples. The rearrangement joins TRBV11-2 to TRBJ1-1; D not certain. The CDR3 is CASSTRVEGTEAFF. The CDR3, as DNA: TGTGCCAGCAGCACTCGGGTTGAAGGCACTGAAGCTTTCTTT.